This T cell receptor beta chain is from a study of T cell responses to AZD1222 COVID-19 vaccine. Regarding the study as a whole: Unmutated variant regions are reportedly the target of nearly half of TCRs that are spike-specific. Just a handful of AZD1222 recipients were seropositive at baseline. After two AZD1222 doses, spike-specific TCR breadth and depth rose versus day 0. Most donors were white British and more were female, and clonal diversity was possibly underestimated.

Comment on this clone: Antigen specificity is unknown.

With 5 bases clipped from V and 13 bases from J, the junction kept 12 bases outside the gene matches. The CDR3 length is 13 residues. Germline V gene lookup returns CDR1 SEHNR and CDR2 FQNEAQ (reference sequence). Method: immunoSEQ multiplex PCR; TCRdb's copy keeps in-frame clones and lacks some. The data show 100,000 to 150,000 clones, over 75% seen once. The origin of this receptor is an adult in good health. Sequencing was performed on peripheral blood, taken on day 0 of AZD1222 vaccination. The rearrangement uses TRBV7-9 and TRBJ1-2; 8 nucleotides agree with TRBD1. CDR3 residues: CASSPPDRENPTF. DNA of the CDR3: TGTGCCAGCAGCCCCCCGGACAGGGAGAATCCCACCTTC.